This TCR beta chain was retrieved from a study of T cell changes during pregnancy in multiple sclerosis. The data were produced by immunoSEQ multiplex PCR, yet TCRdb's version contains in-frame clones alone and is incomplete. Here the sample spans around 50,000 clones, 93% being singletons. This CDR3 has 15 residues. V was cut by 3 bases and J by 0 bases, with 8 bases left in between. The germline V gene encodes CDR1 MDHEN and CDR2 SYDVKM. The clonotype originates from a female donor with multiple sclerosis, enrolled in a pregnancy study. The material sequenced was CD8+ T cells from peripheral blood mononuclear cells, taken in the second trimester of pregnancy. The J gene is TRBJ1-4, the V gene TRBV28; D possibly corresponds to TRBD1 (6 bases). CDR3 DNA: TGTGCCAGCAGTTTGGACAGCTCAACTAATGAAAAACTGTTTTTT. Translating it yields CASSLDSSTNEKLFF.